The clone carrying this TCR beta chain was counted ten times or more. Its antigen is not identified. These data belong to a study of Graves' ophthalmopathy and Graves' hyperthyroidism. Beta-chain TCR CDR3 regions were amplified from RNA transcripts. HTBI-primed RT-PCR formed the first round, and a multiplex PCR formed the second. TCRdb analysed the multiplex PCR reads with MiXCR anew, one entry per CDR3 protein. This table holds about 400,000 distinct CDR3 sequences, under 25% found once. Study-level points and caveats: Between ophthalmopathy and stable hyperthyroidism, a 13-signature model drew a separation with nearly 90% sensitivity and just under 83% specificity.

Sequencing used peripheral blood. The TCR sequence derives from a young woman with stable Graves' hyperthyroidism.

This CDR3 reads CASSFSGLSNTGELFF. The CDR3 DNA is TGTGCCAGCAGCTTTTCGGGACTTTCGAACACCGGGGAGCTGTTTTTT. V and J are TRBV7-2 and TRBJ2-2; a possible D gene is TRBD2 (6 bases). The CDR3 length is 16 residues. With 3 bases removed from V and 0 bases from J, the gap between germline ends came to 11 bases. CDR1 and CDR2 (germline): SGHTA, FQGNSA.